The 16 T cell receptor beta chains below come from one sample, sequenced in a study of regulatory T cells in long-lasting Graves disease. Arm-PCR of CDR3 regions with iRepertoire HTBI primers generated TCR beta libraries. TCRdb fed the multiplex PCR reads into MiXCR, producing one record per CDR3 protein. The sample has 450,000 to 650,000 distinct CDR3 sequences, 15% to 20% seen once. Specified time point: newly diagnosed GD, antithyroid drugs for less than 3 months. After RNA was extracted from PBMCs, the TCR library was made from it. These data also formed part of another study, on T cells in Graves' hyperthyroidism and ophthalmopathy.

The sample here was peripheral blood mononuclear cells (PBMCs), taken at new diagnosis, from a patient treated with antithyroid drugs. All receptors derive from a woman aged 35-65 years with Graves disease.

This clonotype was picked up many times. The V call is TRBV3-1, the J call TRBJ1-1, with D perhaps TRBD1 (5 bases). Germline-derived CDR1 and CDR2 are LGHDT and YNNKEL (reference sequence). V was shortened by 3 bases and J by 8 bases, with 16 bases between the two germline ends. This CDR3 spans 14 amino acids. The CDR3 sequence is CASSHPGRASEAFF. In DNA, the CDR3 is TGTGCCAGCAGCCACCCAGGGAGGGCCTCGGAAGCTTTCTTT.

This clonotype was seen repeatedly, ten times or more. V gene TRBV5-1 combines with J gene TRBJ2-2; D is ambiguous. Germline CDR1 reads SGHRS; CDR2 reads YFSETQ. The CDR3 is made up of 12 amino acids. Between the trimmed V and J ends, which lost 0 bases and 7 bases, there was a span of 4 bases. The CDR3 loop reads CASSLDLGELFF. In DNA, the CDR3 is TGCGCCAGCAGCTTGGATCTCGGGGAGCTGTTTTTT.

The V and J genes are TRBV5-4 and TRBJ1-1, with D tentatively TRBD1 (6 bases). Germline V CDR1 and CDR2: SGHNT, YYREEE (reference sequence). The CDR3 extends over 12 amino acids. V dropped 8 bases and J dropped 0 bases, with 8 bases sitting between them. CDR3 residues: CARGQLNTEAFF. In DNA, the CDR3 is TGTGCCAGAGGACAGCTGAACACTGAAGCTTTCTTT. Full variable domain (rest looked up from reference TRBV5-4 and TRBJ1-1): ETGVTQSPTHLIKTRGQQVTLRCSSQSGHNTVSWYQQALGQGPQFIFQYYREEENGRGNFPPRFSGLQFPNYSSELNVNALELDDSALYLCARGQLNTEAFFGQGTRLTVV.

This clonotype appeared a few times. The chain recombines TRBV7-9 with TRBJ1-1; D unclear. Germline CDR1 reads SEHNR; CDR2 reads FQNEAQ (reference sequence). The CDR3 is made up of 15 amino acids. V was clipped by 1 base and J by 11 bases, with 20 bases between them. CDR3 protein: CASSLVAGSQTGAFF. The DNA of the CDR3 is TGTGCCAGCAGCTTAGTTGCGGGGTCGCAAACGGGGGCTTTCTTT.

This clonotype showed up many times. Since a far larger clone is one base different, this is likely a read error. The rearrangement uses TRBV10-3 and TRBJ1-1, with D possibly matching TRBD1 (5 bases). Trimming shortened V by 6 bases and J by 0 bases, and 8 bases separated the two germline ends. Germline loops: CDR1 ENHRY, CDR2 SYGVKD. The CDR3 runs to 13 residues. CDR3 nucleotides: TGTGCCATCAGCCTGACAGTGAACACTGAAGCTTTCTTT. It yields the protein CAISLTVNTEAFF.

This clonotype was counted ten times or more. The rearrangement uses TRBV11-2 and TRBJ2-5; weak D call: TRBD2 (6 bases). The CDR3 length is 15 residues. CDR1 and CDR2 from the germline V gene are SGHAT and FQNNGV. Trimming shortened V by 5 bases and J by 5 bases, and 18 bases separated the two germline ends. The CDR3 DNA sequence: TGTGCCAGCAGCCCCCTGGGGGGACGAGGGGAGACCCAGTACTTC. It codes for CASSPLGGRGETQYF.

This clonotype appeared many times. The rearrangement links TRBV27 to TRBJ1-5, with TRBD1 matching 7 bases. The CDR3 is made up of 15 amino acids. Germline V gene lookup returns CDR1 MNHEY and CDR2 SMNVEV (reference sequence). The V segment lost 5 bases and the J segment 5 bases; nucleotides outside the gene matches: 9. CDR3 protein: CASSLDSQGYQPQHF. In DNA, the CDR3 is TGTGCCAGCAGTCTTGACTCACAGGGGTATCAGCCCCAGCATTTT.

A few counts support this clonotype. The J gene is TRBJ2-1, the V gene TRBV20-1; perhaps D is TRBD1 or TRBD2 (7 bases each). Germline V gene data show CDR1 as DFQATT and CDR2 as SNEGSKA (reference sequence). The CDR3 totals 17 residues. The ends were cut back, 5 bases at V and 0 bases at J, with 20 bases in the middle. This chain's CDR3 is CSAPQGGRILSYNEQFF. The CDR3 bases are TGCAGTGCTCCCCAGGGGGGGCGGATCCTCTCCTACAATGAGCAGTTCTTC.

The genes are TRBV3-1 and TRBJ2-3, with 8 bases identical to TRBD2. Trimming cost V 1 base and J 0 bases; bases outside gene matches: 6. The CDR3 runs 17 residues. Germline V lookup: CDR1 LGHDT, CDR2 YNNKEL (reference sequence). The CDR3 region has the DNA TGTGCCAGCAGCCAAGGTCCCAAGCGGGGGAGCACAGATACGCAGTATTTT. Translation gives CASSQGPKRGSTDTQYF.

About this clonotype: A read error may explain this, as a much larger clone is one base away. This chain joins TRBV9 and TRBJ1-5, with 11 bases matching TRBD1. V lost 5 bases and J lost 4; bases outside the gene matches: 5. Germline V gene sequence: CDR1 SGDLS, CDR2 YYNGEE. The CDR3 has 15 residues. The CDR3 protein is CASSGQGAGNQPQHF. The DNA for the CDR3 is TGTGCCAGCAGTGGACAGGGGGCAGGGAATCAGCCCCAGCATTTT.

This clonotype was counted only a few times. For the CDR3, the DNA is TGCAGTGCTAGTCGCACTCGATACAATGAGCAGTTCTTC. It encodes CSASRTRYNEQFF. V and J are TRBV20-1 and TRBJ2-1; D is unresolved. CDR1 and CDR2 (germline): DFQATT, SNEGSKA (reference sequence). V was trimmed by 3 bases and J by 4 bases, leaving 10 bases between them. The CDR3 length is 13 residues.

The table lists this clonotype with many counts. In nucleotides, the CDR3 is TGTGCCAGCACCTTCGGGGAGAGGGAAGCTTTCTTT. As protein: CASTFGEREAFF. This rearrangement joins TRBV7-9 to TRBJ1-1; the D is unclear. The V and J ends lost 7 bases and 8 bases respectively, with 14 bases between them. CDR3 length equals 12 residues. Germline loops: CDR1 SEHNR, CDR2 FQNEAQ (reference sequence).

The chain uses TRBV12-5 and TRBJ2-1, with 9 bases that match TRBD1. V lost 5 bases to trimming and J lost 4 bases; unmatched junction nucleotides: 6. Germline CDR1 LGHNT, CDR2 FRNRAP. This CDR3 is 15 amino acids long. This chain's CDR3 is CASGNRGLEYNEQFF. The CDR3 DNA is TGTGCTAGTGGTAACAGGGGGCTCGAATACAATGAGCAGTTCTTC.

The chain is built from TRBV6-2 or TRBV6-3 and TRBJ2-3, with TRBD2 as a possible D gene (5 bases). V gave up 0 bases and J gave up 1 base, with 5 bases separating them. The CDR3 loop spans 14 amino acids. Per germline, CDR1 MNHEY and CDR2 SVGEGT. The CDR3 DNA reads as TGTGCCAGCAGTTACTCTAGCGGCACAGATACGCAGTATTTT. Protein product: CASSYSSGTDTQYF.

This clonotype was picked up many times. V usage is TRBV6-2 or TRBV6-3 and J usage is TRBJ2-7; no clear D gene. The CDR3 sequence is 16 residues long. Trimming took 5 bases from V and 0 from J, leaving 17 bases between them. The germline gives CDR1 MNHEY, CDR2 SVGEGT. CDR3 bases: TGTGCCAGCAGTGAGACTCGGGCGCATAGCTCCTACGAGCAGTACTTC. Its protein is CASSETRAHSSYEQYF.

This clonotype occurred many times. The chain's CDR3 is CASTWNTEAFF. Here the CDR3 DNA reads TGTGCCAGCACTTGGAACACTGAAGCTTTCTTT. The rearrangement joins TRBV6-1 to TRBJ1-1; D remains ambiguous. V lost 7 bases to trimming and J lost 1 base, with 4 bases between them. The CDR3 has 11 amino acids. CDR1 and CDR2 from the germline V gene are MNHNS and SASEGT.